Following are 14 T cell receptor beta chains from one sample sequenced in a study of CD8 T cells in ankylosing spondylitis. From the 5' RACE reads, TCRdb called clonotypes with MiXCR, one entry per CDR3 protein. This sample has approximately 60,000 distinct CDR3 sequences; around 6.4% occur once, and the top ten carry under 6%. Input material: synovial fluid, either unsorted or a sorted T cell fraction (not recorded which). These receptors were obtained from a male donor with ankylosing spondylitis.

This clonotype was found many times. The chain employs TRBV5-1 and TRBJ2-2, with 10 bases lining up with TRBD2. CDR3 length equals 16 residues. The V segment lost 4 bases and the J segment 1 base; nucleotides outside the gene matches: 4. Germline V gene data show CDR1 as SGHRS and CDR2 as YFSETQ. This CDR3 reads CASSQGLAVNTGELFF. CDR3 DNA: TGCGCCAGCAGCCAAGGACTAGCGGTGAACACCGGGGAGCTGTTTTTT.

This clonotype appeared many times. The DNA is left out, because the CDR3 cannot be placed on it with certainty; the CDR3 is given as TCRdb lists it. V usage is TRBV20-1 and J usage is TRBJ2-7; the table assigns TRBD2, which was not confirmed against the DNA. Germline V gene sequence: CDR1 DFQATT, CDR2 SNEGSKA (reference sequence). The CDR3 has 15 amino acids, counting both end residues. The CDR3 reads CSSSGGRERSYEQYF.

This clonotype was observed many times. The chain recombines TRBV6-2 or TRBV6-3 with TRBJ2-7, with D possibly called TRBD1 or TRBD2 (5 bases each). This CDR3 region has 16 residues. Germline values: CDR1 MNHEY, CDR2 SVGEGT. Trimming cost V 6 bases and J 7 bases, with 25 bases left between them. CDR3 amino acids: CASRTRSGPQEDEQYF. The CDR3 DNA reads TGTGCCAGCAGGACACGCTCGGGACCCCAGGAGGATGAGCAGTACTTC.

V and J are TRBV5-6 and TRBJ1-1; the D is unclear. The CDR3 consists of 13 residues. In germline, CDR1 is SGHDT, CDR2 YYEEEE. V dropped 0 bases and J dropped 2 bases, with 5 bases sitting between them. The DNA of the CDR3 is TGTGCCAGCAGCTTGGAGCCTAACACTGAAGCTTTCTTT. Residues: CASSLEPNTEAFF. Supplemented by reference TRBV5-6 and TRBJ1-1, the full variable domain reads DAGVTQSPTHLIKTRGQQVTLRCSPKSGHDTVSWYQQALGQGPQFIFQYYEEEERQRGNFPDRFSGHQFPNYSSELNVNALLLGDSALYLCASSLEPNTEAFFGQGTRLTVV.

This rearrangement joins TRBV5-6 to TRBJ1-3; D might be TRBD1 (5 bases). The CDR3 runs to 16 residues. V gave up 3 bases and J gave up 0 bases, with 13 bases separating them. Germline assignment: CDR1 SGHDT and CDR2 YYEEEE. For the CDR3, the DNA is TGTGCCAGCAGCTGGGTGGACGGGACCTCTGGAAACACCATATATTTT. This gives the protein CASSWVDGTSGNTIYF.

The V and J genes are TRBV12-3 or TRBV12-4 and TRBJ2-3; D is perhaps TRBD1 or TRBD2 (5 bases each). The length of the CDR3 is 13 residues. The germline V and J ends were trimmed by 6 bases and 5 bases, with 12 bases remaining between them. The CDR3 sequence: CASSYDGGDTQYF. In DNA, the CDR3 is TGTGCCAGCAGCTATGATGGGGGAGATACGCAGTATTTT.

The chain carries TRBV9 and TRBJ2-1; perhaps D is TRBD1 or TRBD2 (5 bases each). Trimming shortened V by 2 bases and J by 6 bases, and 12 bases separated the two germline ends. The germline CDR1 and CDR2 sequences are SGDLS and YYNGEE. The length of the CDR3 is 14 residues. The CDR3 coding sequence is TGTGCCAGCAGCGTGGGGACCAGGGTCAATGAGCAGTTCTTC. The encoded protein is CASSVGTRVNEQFF.

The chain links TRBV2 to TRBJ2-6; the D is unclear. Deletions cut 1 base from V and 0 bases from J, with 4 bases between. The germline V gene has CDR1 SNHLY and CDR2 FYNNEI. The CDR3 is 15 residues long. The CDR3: CASSEEVSGANVLTF. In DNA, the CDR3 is TGTGCCAGCAGTGAAGAGGTCTCTGGGGCCAACGTCCTGACTTTC.

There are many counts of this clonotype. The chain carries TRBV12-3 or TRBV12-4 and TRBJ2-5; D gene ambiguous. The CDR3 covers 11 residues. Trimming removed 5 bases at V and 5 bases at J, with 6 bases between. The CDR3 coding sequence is TGTGCCAGCAGTCTAGGGGAGACCCAGTACTTC. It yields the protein CASSLGETQYF.

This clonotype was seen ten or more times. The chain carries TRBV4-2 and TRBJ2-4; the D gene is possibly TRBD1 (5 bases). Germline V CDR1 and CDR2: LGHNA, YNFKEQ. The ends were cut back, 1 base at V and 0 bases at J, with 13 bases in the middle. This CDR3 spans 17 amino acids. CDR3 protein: CASSQGVRALAKNIQYF. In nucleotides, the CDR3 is TGTGCCAGCAGCCAAGGGGTCAGGGCCCTAGCCAAAAACATTCAGTACTTC.

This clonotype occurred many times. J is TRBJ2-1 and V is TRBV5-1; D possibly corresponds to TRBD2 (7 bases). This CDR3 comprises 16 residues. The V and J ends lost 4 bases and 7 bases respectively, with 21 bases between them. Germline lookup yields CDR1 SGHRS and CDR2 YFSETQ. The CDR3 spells CASSPPEGGMENEQFF. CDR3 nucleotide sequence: TGCGCCAGCAGCCCCCCCGAGGGGGGGATGGAGAATGAGCAGTTCTTC. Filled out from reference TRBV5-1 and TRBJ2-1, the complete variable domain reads KAGVTQTPRYLIKTRGQQVTLSCSPISGHRSVSWYQQTPGQGLQFLFEYFSETQRNKGNFPGRFSGRQFSNSRSEMNVSTLELGDSALYLCASSPPEGGMENEQFFGPGTRLTVL.

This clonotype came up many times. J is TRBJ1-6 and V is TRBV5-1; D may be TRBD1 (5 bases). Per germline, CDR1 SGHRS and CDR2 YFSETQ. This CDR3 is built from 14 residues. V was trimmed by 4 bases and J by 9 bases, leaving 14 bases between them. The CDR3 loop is CASSTDGTGSPLHF. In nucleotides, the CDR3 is TGCGCCAGCAGCACGGACGGGACGGGTTCACCCCTCCACTTT. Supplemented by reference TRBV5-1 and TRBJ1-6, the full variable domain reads KAGVTQTPRYLIKTRGQQVTLSCSPISGHRSVSWYQQTPGQGLQFLFEYFSETQRNKGNFPGRFSGRQFSNSRSEMNVSTLELGDSALYLCASSTDGTGSPLHFGNGTRLTVT.

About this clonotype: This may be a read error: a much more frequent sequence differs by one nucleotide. CDR3 sequence reads: CASSLRESFTGELFF. The DNA of the CDR3 is TGTGCCAGCAGCCTAAGGGAAAGCTTCACCGGGGAGCTGTTTTTT. The chain links TRBV4-2 to TRBJ2-2; D remains unclear. Germline loops: CDR1 LGHNA, CDR2 YNFKEQ. The CDR3 runs to 15 residues. V gave up 4 bases and J gave up 4 bases, with 13 bases separating them.

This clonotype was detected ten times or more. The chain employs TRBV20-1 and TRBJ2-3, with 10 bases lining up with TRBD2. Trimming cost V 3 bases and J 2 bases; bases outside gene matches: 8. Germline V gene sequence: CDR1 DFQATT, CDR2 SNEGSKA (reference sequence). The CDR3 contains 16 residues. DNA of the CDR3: TGCAGTGCTAGGCCTCGACTAGCGGGTTTCACAGATACGCAGTATTTT. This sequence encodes CSARPRLAGFTDTQYF.